These 18 T cell receptor beta chains were sequenced from one sample in a study of blood T cells in healthy people across ages. A sample-barcoded 5' primer and a J-beta primer mix were used in a second PCR of roughly 6 to 11 cycles. TCRdb reprocessed the 5' RACE reads via MiXCR and lists one record per CDR3 protein. This table holds approximately 2,000,000 distinct CDR3 sequences, 30% to 40% found once. Sequenced: blood. The receptors derive from a human donor in good health.

The chain carries TRBV5-5 and TRBJ1-1, with TRBD1 matching over 9 bases. CDR1 and CDR2 (germline): SGHKS, YYEKEE (reference sequence). The V segment lost 4 bases and the J segment 4 bases; nucleotides outside the gene matches: 8. The CDR3 has 15 residues. Here the CDR3 reads CASSAMDRGGTEAFF. The CDR3 DNA is TGTGCCAGCAGCGCAATGGACAGGGGAGGCACTGAAGCTTTCTTT.

V is TRBV4-1 and J is TRBJ2-3, with 8 bases that match TRBD2. In germline, CDR1 is MGHRA, CDR2 YSYEKL. This CDR3 spans 12 amino acids. Trimming cost V 1 base and J 13 bases; bases outside gene matches: 4. The CDR3 spells CASSQVAGGKYF. In DNA form, the CDR3 reads TGCGCCAGCAGCCAAGTCGCGGGAGGAAAGTATTTT.

V gene TRBV15 combines with J gene TRBJ2-3; TRBD1 or TRBD2 may be the D gene (5 bases each). The V and J ends lost 5 bases and 2 bases respectively, with 8 bases between them. The CDR3 has 13 residues. Germline CDR1 is LNHNV and CDR2 is YYDKDF (reference sequence). The CDR3 region is CATSRDATDTQYF. As DNA, the CDR3 is TGTGCCACCAGCCGGGACGCCACAGATACGCAGTATTTT.

The CDR3, as DNA: TGTGCCAGCAGTCCCTGGGGACAGGGGGTAAGTGGCTACACCTTC. It codes for CASSPWGQGVSGYTF. The chain couples TRBV12-3 or TRBV12-4 to TRBJ1-2; the match to TRBD1 covers 11 bases. There are 15 residues in the CDR3. V lost 5 bases and J lost 7; bases outside the gene matches: 9.

This chain uses TRBV6-2 or TRBV6-3 with TRBJ2-2; perhaps TRBD2 as D (6 bases). Looked up from germline, CDR1 is MNHEY and CDR2 is SVGEGT. V was clipped by 2 bases and J by 7 bases, with 8 bases between them. This CDR3 is built from 13 residues. CDR3 loop: CASSYGDFGELFF. The CDR3 region has the DNA TGTGCCAGCAGTTACGGGGACTTCGGGGAGCTGTTTTTT.

The rearrangement uses TRBV27 and TRBJ1-6, with TRBD1 as a possible D gene (5 bases). Per the germline V gene, CDR1 is MNHEY and CDR2 is SMNVEV (reference sequence). This CDR3 region has 15 residues. V was cut by 0 bases and J by 6 bases, with 9 bases left in between. CDR3 in amino acids: CASSLSRGSNSPLHF. CDR3 nucleotide sequence: TGTGCCAGCAGTTTATCCCGGGGGTCTAATTCACCCCTCCACTTT.

This clonotype was seen a few times. The CDR3 sequence is CASRARGQYQPQHF. CDR3 DNA: TGTGCCAGCAGAGCCAGGGGACAATATCAGCCCCAGCATTTT. The V gene is TRBV6-6, the J gene TRBJ1-5, with D maybe TRBD1 (6 bases). Per the germline V gene, CDR1 is MNHNY and CDR2 is SVGAGI (reference sequence). The CDR3 sequence is 14 residues long. V shed 6 bases and J shed 5 bases, with 14 bases lying between them.

The CDR3 spells CATSSGHSSNQPQHF. The CDR3 region has the DNA TGTGCCACCAGCAGCGGACATTCTAGCAATCAGCCCCAGCATTTT. The chain is built from TRBV15 and TRBJ1-5, with TRBD1 as a possible D gene (5 bases). The CDR3 covers 15 residues. Trimming pared 3 bases from V and 0 bases from J, leaving 9 bases between. Germline loops: CDR1 LNHNV, CDR2 YYDKDF (reference sequence).

This chain uses TRBV14 with TRBJ2-1; perhaps D is TRBD1 or TRBD2 (6 bases each). Germline loops: CDR1 SGHDN, CDR2 FVKESK. Deletions cut 1 base from V and 7 bases from J, with 14 bases between. This CDR3 region has 15 residues. The CDR3 loop reads CASSQVGGLGNEQFF. CDR3 DNA sequence: TGTGCCAGCAGCCAAGTAGGGGGGTTGGGGAATGAGCAGTTCTTC.

This clonotype has ten or more counts. This rearrangement joins TRBV20-1 to TRBJ2-3; 7 bases agree with TRBD2. Germline CDR1 reads DFQATT; CDR2 reads SNEGSKA (reference sequence). V lost 3 bases, J lost 1 base, and 1 base stayed unmatched. This CDR3 is built from 13 residues. The CDR3 sequence: CSASTSGTDTQYF. Here the CDR3 DNA reads TGCAGTGCTAGCACTAGCGGCACAGATACGCAGTATTTT.

J is TRBJ2-7 and V is TRBV20-1; no definite D call. This CDR3 comprises 15 residues. Trimming took off 0 bases at V and 1 base at J, with 13 bases between the two ends. CDR1 and CDR2 from the germline V gene are DFQATT and SNEGSKA (reference sequence). CDR3 bases: TGCAGTGCTAGAGACTCGACGCGACTTTCCTACGAGCAGTACTTC. It codes for CSARDSTRLSYEQYF.

The rearrangement joins TRBV4-3 to TRBJ2-3; perhaps TRBD1 as D (5 bases). The CDR3 has 13 amino acids. Looked up from germline, CDR1 is LGHNA and CDR2 is YSLEER. V lost 2 bases and J 6 bases, leaving 9 bases between the germline ends. The CDR3 here is CASSQQGGDTQYF. The CDR3 DNA follows: TGCGCCAGCAGCCAACAGGGTGGTGATACGCAGTATTTT.

The CDR3 DNA reads as TGTGCCAGCAGCTTGGGACCGTCAGCCCAGCCCCAGCATTTT. It specifies CASSLGPSAQPQHF. This sequence joins TRBV5-8 and TRBJ1-5; D not resolved. CDR1 SGHTS and CDR2 YDEGEE come from the germline V gene. V gave up 0 bases and J gave up 7 bases, with 11 bases separating them. The CDR3 has 14 amino acids.

The chain uses TRBV10-3 and TRBJ1-1; D ambiguous. Looked up from germline, CDR1 is ENHRY and CDR2 is SYGVKD. Trimming left V 11 bases short and J 1 base short, with 14 bases between. The CDR3 consists of 13 residues. In nucleotides, the CDR3 is TGTGCCGTCCCGGAGGAGGGGAACACTGAAGCTTTCTTT. This sequence encodes CAVPEEGNTEAFF.

This clonotype was observed a handful of times. The chain joins TRBV27 to TRBJ2-1; 10 nucleotides agree with TRBD1. J gave up 4 bases and V 3 bases, and 3 bases lay outside the gene matches. The CDR3 covers 15 residues. Germline CDR1 is MNHEY and CDR2 is SMNVEV (reference sequence). CDR3 bases: TGTGCCAGCAGTTTTGGGACAGGGGAGTACAATGAGCAGTTCTTC. This codes for CASSFGTGEYNEQFF.

The rearrangement joins TRBV28 to TRBJ2-1, with a tentative D call TRBD2 (6 bases). The V gene's germline CDR1 is MDHEN and CDR2 SYDVKM. The CDR3 runs to 17 residues. V was shortened by 5 bases and J by 6 bases, with 23 bases between the two germline ends. The CDR3 DNA sequence: TGTGCCAGCAGTCCCTTCTTCGACAGCGGGCGCGGCAATGAGCAGTTCTTC. Translation gives CASSPFFDSGRGNEQFF.

Of note for this clonotype: This may arise from a read error, as a much more abundant clone is one base away. The V call is TRBV29-1, the J call TRBJ2-7; 10 bases are a match to TRBD1. Trimming took 5 bases from V and 0 from J; bases not matched to a gene: 1. This CDR3 is built from 13 residues. CDR1 SQVTM and CDR2 ANQGSEA come from the germline V gene. Here the CDR3 DNA reads TGCAGCGTTTGGACAGGGGGCTCCTACGAGCAGTACTTC. This codes for CSVWTGGSYEQYF.

The chain recombines TRBV5-6 with TRBJ1-2, with D possibly TRBD1 on 6 matching bases. The V gene lost 0 bases and the J gene lost 2 bases, with 17 bases spanning the gap. From germline, CDR1 is SGHDT and CDR2 YYEEEE. The length of the CDR3 is 17 residues. In DNA, the CDR3 is TGTGCCAGCAGCTTGGCTCGTTTAGTGGGACACAACTATGGCTACACCTTC. Protein sequence: CASSLARLVGHNYGYTF.